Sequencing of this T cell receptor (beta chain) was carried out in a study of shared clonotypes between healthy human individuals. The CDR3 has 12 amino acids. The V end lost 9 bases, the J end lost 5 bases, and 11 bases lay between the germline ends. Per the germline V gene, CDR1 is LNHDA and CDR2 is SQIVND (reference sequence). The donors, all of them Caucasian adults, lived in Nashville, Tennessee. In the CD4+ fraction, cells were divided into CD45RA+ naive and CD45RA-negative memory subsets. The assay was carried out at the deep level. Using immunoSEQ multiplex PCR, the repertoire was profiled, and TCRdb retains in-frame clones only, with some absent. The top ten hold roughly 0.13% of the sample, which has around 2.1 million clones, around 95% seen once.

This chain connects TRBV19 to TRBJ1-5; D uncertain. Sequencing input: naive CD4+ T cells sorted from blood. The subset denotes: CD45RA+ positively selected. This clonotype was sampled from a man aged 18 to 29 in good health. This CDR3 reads CASSWVDQPQHF. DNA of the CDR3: TGTGCCAGCTCCTGGGTAGATCAGCCCCAGCATTTT.